This TCR beta chain was obtained from a study of cytomegalovirus exposure and HLA in healthy donors. General study findings and limits: Generally TCR sequences proved uncommon, though certain public TCRs appeared in numerous donors. Cytomegalovirus-associated TCR beta chains were listed, numbering under 200. A few CMV-associated chains proved CMV antigen-specific in vitro.

Turning to this clone: Its antigen is currently unknown.

Sequenced by immunoSEQ multiplex PCR; TCRdb stores in-frame clones only, minus some. The profile covers 150,000 to 200,000 clones, with around 86% appearing a single time and around 1.6% taken by the ten largest. Germline V gene data show CDR1 as SGHRS and CDR2 as YFSETQ. The V end was cut by 4 bases, the J end by 7 bases, with 9 bases between. This CDR3 is 11 amino acids long. The chain links TRBV5-1 to TRBJ2-7; perhaps TRBD2 as D (6 bases). Source material: PBMCs. The sequence was obtained from a woman under 30 in good health and CMV-seronegative. CDR3 amino acids: CASSLGGEQYF. DNA for the CDR3: TGCGCCAGCAGCCTTGGGGGGGAGCAGTACTTC.